One and the same sample provided the 17 T cell receptor beta chains below, sequenced in a study of TIL therapy for anti-PD-1-resistant metastatic lung cancer. This was the immunoSEQ v3 assay. Data came from immunoSEQ multiplex PCR; TCRdb stores just in-frame clones and leaves some out. Seen here are 50,000 to 65,000 clones, roughly 77% observed once, and the top ten hold nearly 3%. The time point is: pre-treatment sample, taken before nivolumab and TIL therapy. Sample: blood, taken at baseline. These receptors were taken from a person between 30 and 79 years old with non-small cell lung cancer.

There are a few counts of this clone. This CDR3 is CAWSVGTSVGELFF. The CDR3 DNA follows: TGTGCCTGGAGTGTAGGGACTAGCGTCGGGGAGCTGTTTTTT. The chain carries TRBV30 and TRBJ2-2, with 10 bases aligning to TRBD2. The V gene's germline CDR1 is GTSNPN and CDR2 SVGIG (reference sequence). There are 14 residues in the CDR3. V was clipped by 0 bases and J by 7 bases; unmatched bases: 2.

This clone was detected only a few times. The chain couples TRBV14 to TRBJ1-6; a possible D gene is TRBD1 (5 bases). CDR3 length: 19 residues. The germline CDR1 and CDR2 sequences are SGHDN and FVKESK. V was shortened by 4 bases and J by 1 base, with 20 bases between the two germline ends. The CDR3 nucleotides are TGTGCCAGCAGCCTGGGACTACTGAAAACGGGATCCTATAATTCACCCCTCCACTTT. Protein: CASSLGLLKTGSYNSPLHF.

The rearrangement joins TRBV5-4 to TRBJ2-3; either TRBD1 or TRBD2 may fit D (5 bases each). This CDR3 has 16 residues. The V and J ends lost 6 bases and 0 bases respectively, with 17 bases between them. Germline CDR1 SGHNT, CDR2 YYREEE (reference sequence). For the CDR3, the DNA is TGTGCCAGCATGCAGGGAGCAGGTTTAAGCACAGATACGCAGTATTTT. Translation: CASMQGAGLSTDTQYF.

The chain recombines TRBV7-2 with TRBJ2-3, with D perhaps TRBD1 (6 bases). Germline V lookup: CDR1 SGHTA, CDR2 FQGNSA. The ends were cut back, 1 base at V and 1 base at J, with 15 bases in the middle. The CDR3 sequence is 17 residues long. The CDR3 region has the DNA TGTGCCAGCAGCTTAGGAGGTCGACAGGCCCGCACAGATACGCAGTATTTT. It translates to CASSLGGRQARTDTQYF.

This chain links TRBV10-1 with TRBJ2-5; D gene ambiguous. Germline V CDR1 and CDR2: WNHNN, SYGVQD (reference sequence). CDR3 length: 12 amino acids. V was trimmed by 11 bases and J by 5 bases, leaving 15 bases between them. In DNA form, the CDR3 reads TGCGCCCCATTTCAGGTGAGGGAGACCCAGTACTTC. Translated, it gives CAPFQVRETQYF.

The chain's CDR3 is CASSQVTRGTSKSPLHF. In nucleotides, the CDR3 is TGTGCCAGCAGCCAAGTTACAAGGGGAACCAGCAAGTCACCCCTCCACTTT. The gene calls are TRBV3-1 (or the pseudogene TRBV3-2) and TRBJ1-6; a possible D gene is TRBD1 (5 bases). Trimming took off 1 base at V and 10 bases at J, with 20 bases between the two ends. The CDR3 runs to 17 residues. Germline V lookup: CDR1 LGHDT, CDR2 YNNKEL (reference sequence).

The rearrangement uses TRBV18 and TRBJ2-7; 10 bases align to TRBD2. The CDR3 consists of 14 residues. V shed 9 bases, J shed 2 bases, and the junction held 7 bases outside the gene matches. Per germline, CDR1 KGHSH and CDR2 LQKENI. The DNA for the CDR3 is TGTGCCAGTCGGACTAGCGGAGATACCTACGAGCAGTACTTC. This encodes CASRTSGDTYEQYF.

The rearrangement uses TRBV12-3 or TRBV12-4 and TRBJ1-1; D is unclear. The CDR3 is 13 residues long. V was cut by 5 bases and J by 8 bases, with 15 bases left in between. The CDR3 region has the DNA TGTGCCAGCAGTCACCTCCAAGGAGGGGAAGCTTTCTTT. This encodes CASSHLQGGEAFF.

The gene calls are TRBV12-5 and TRBJ2-5, with TRBD1 as a possible D gene (6 bases). V was pared by 5 bases and J by 4 bases, with 14 bases between. Germline values: CDR1 LGHNT, CDR2 FRNRAP. The CDR3 has 14 amino acids. CDR3 amino acids: CASGPGQGRETQYF. The CDR3 DNA follows: TGTGCTAGTGGTCCTGGCCAGGGGCGAGAGACCCAGTACTTC.

J is TRBJ1-2 and V is TRBV27; D is uncertain. Trimming left V 5 bases short and J 0 bases short, with 7 bases between. The CDR3 has 13 amino acids. Germline CDR1 is MNHEY and CDR2 is SMNVEV (reference sequence). The CDR3 sequence is CASSPSSNYGYTF. The CDR3 region has the DNA TGTGCCAGCAGTCCAAGTTCTAACTATGGCTACACCTTC.

CDR3 residues: CASGGTGGTEAFF. CDR3 nucleotides: TGTGCTAGTGGTGGCACAGGGGGCACTGAAGCTTTCTTT. V and J are TRBV12-5 and TRBJ1-1, with 8 positions matching TRBD1. Per the germline V gene, CDR1 is LGHNT and CDR2 is FRNRAP. V lost 5 bases to trimming and J lost 4 bases; unmatched junction nucleotides: 3. This CDR3 comprises 13 residues.

This clone occurred a few times. V gene TRBV4-3 combines with J gene TRBJ2-7; tentative D call: TRBD2 (6 bases). Trimming took off 1 base at V and 3 bases at J, with 10 bases between the two ends. The CDR3 loop spans 14 amino acids. Germline V gives CDR1 LGHNA, CDR2 YSLEER. CDR3 nucleotides: TGCGCCAGCAGCCAAGTGGAGGGACGCTACGAGCAGTACTTC. It yields the protein CASSQVEGRYEQYF.

There are a few counts of this clone. The V call is TRBV30, the J call TRBJ1-3; 7 bases fit TRBD1. The CDR3 consists of 15 residues. In germline, CDR1 is GTSNPN, CDR2 SVGIG (reference sequence). J gave up 8 bases and V 4 bases, and 14 bases lay outside the gene matches. This chain's CDR3 is CAWTPRQGEGDTIYF. DNA for the CDR3: TGTGCCTGGACCCCACGGCAGGGGGAAGGCGACACCATATATTTT.

The chain recombines TRBV6-5 with TRBJ2-1, with 7 bases that match TRBD2. The V and J ends lost 4 bases and 6 bases, in that order; junction bases with no gene match: 6. Per the germline V gene, CDR1 is MNHEY and CDR2 is SVGAGI. There are 14 residues in the CDR3. CDR3 amino acids: CASSWGRGFNEQFF. CDR3 DNA sequence: TGTGCCAGCAGTTGGGGGAGGGGTTTCAATGAGCAGTTCTTC.

In this sample, this clone turned up once. This chain uses TRBV4-3 with TRBJ2-7, with a weak D call TRBD1 (6 bases). The V and J ends lost 0 bases and 3 bases respectively, with 12 bases between them. CDR3 size: 15 residues. The germline V gene encodes CDR1 LGHNA and CDR2 YSLEER. The CDR3 DNA is TGCGCCAGCAGCCAAGAGGGGGACATACTCTACGAGCAGTACTTC. This encodes CASSQEGDILYEQYF.

The chain couples TRBV3-1 (or the pseudogene TRBV3-2) to TRBJ2-2, with 7 nucleotides matching TRBD1. V was pared by 10 bases and J by 3 bases, with 8 bases of the junction left unmatched. The CDR3 is made up of 14 amino acids. Germline assignment: CDR1 LGHDT and CDR2 YNNKEL (reference sequence). This chain's CDR3 is CATRRGGDTGELFF. The DNA for the CDR3 is TGTGCCACCCGGCGAGGGGGCGACACCGGGGAGCTGTTTTTT.

The chain uses TRBV27 and TRBJ2-3, with 9 positions matching TRBD1. Germline values: CDR1 MNHEY, CDR2 SMNVEV (reference sequence). The CDR3 length is 14 residues. V gave up 8 bases and J gave up 5 bases; unmatched junction bases: 8. The CDR3 region is CASRGQGHGDTQYF. CDR3 in DNA: TGTGCCAGCCGGGGACAGGGTCACGGAGATACGCAGTATTTT.